Listed here are 17 T cell receptor beta chains from one sample, sequenced in a study of shared clonotypes between healthy human individuals (dated by TCRdb to the early 2020s). The method was the immunoSEQ multiplex PCR assay. The clones in this table, taken by TCRdb from immuneACCESS, are in-frame only. Not every clone is retained; where verified, under half of the shortfall comes from an unresolved V gene, and the cause of the rest is unknown. The sample table contains some 87,000 clones; only one count was recorded for 60% to 70% of them. About half of the sample goes to the ten largest clones. Sample: memory CD8+ T cells sorted from blood. The cell subset or site tag for this specimen amounts to: CD45RO+ cells pooled with CCR7-negative TemRA cells. The receptors shown here come from a man aged 25 to 40 in good health.

This chain connects TRBV28 to TRBJ2-5; 8 bases agree with TRBD1. Trimming cost V 6 bases and J 3 bases; bases outside gene matches: 6. CDR3 length equals 14 residues. Germline lookup yields CDR1 MDHEN and CDR2 SYDVKM. The CDR3 region has the DNA TGTGCCAGCAGCCCCTCGGACAGGGAAGAGACCCAGTACTTC. Amino acids: CASSPSDREETQYF.

This clone showed up just once. The gene calls are TRBV14 and TRBJ1-1, with a tentative D call TRBD1 (6 bases). The CDR3 spans 16 residues. Between the trimmed V and J ends, which lost 9 bases and 4 bases, there was a span of 24 bases. The germline V gene encodes CDR1 SGHDN and CDR2 FVKESK. The CDR3 bases are TGTGCCAGTACTTTTGGGGGGCGCGGGGCGCGCACTGAAGCTTTCTTT. Amino acid sequence: CASTFGGRGARTEAFF.

This chain uses TRBV5-5 with TRBJ1-1; 7 bases line up with TRBD1. Germline V CDR1 and CDR2: SGHKS, YYEKEE (reference sequence). With V trimmed by 2 bases and J by 5 bases, 12 bases remained unmatched. The CDR3 loop spans 16 amino acids. This CDR3 reads CASSFGSIQGSTEAFF. CDR3 nucleotide sequence: TGTGCCAGCAGCTTCGGGTCTATACAGGGGAGTACTGAAGCTTTCTTT.

In the case of this clone: Additional DNA sequences in this sample encode the identical CDR3. The V gene is TRBV28, the J gene TRBJ2-7; 8 bases map to TRBD1. With V trimmed by 6 bases and J by 6 bases, 10 bases remained unmatched. The CDR3 contains 14 residues. Germline V gene lookup returns CDR1 MDHEN and CDR2 SYDVKM. DNA for the CDR3: TGTGCCAGCAGAAATCGACAGGGGATCATCGAGCAGTACTTC. It encodes CASRNRQGIIEQYF.

J is TRBJ2-6 and V is TRBV7-7; no firm D call. The CDR3 length is 18 residues. The germline V and J ends were trimmed by 5 bases and 5 bases, with 22 bases remaining between them. Germline lookup yields CDR1 SSHAT and CDR2 FNYEAQ (reference sequence). The chain's CDR3 is CASSLGTMPQSRANVLTF. CDR3 sequence (DNA): TGTGCCAGCAGCCTAGGAACTATGCCACAAAGTCGGGCCAACGTCCTGACTTTC.

The V gene is TRBV4-3, the J gene TRBJ1-1; 7 positions match TRBD1. CDR1 is LGHNA, CDR2 YSLEER, per germline. The CDR3 has 15 amino acids. The V gene end was trimmed by 5 bases and the J gene end by 6 bases; junction bases not matched to a gene: 12. The CDR3 here is CASSLEDRSTAEAFF. CDR3 nucleotides: TGCGCCAGCAGCTTGGAGGACAGGTCTACCGCTGAAGCTTTCTTT.

This chain links TRBV30 with TRBJ1-2; D unclear. CDR3 length: 14 amino acids. CDR1 is GTSNPN, CDR2 SVGIG, per germline (reference sequence). Between the trimmed V and J ends, which lost 0 bases and 2 bases, there was a span of 10 bases. In DNA, the CDR3 is TGTGCCTGGAGTGTAGGTGTCATCAACTATGGCTACACCTTC. It is translated as CAWSVGVINYGYTF. Together with reference TRBV30 and TRBJ1-2, the CDR3 gives the full variable domain: SQTIHQWPATLVQPVGSPLSLECTVEGTSNPNLYWYRQAAGRGLQLLFYSVGIGQISSEVPQNLSASRPQDRQFILSSKKLLLSDSGFYLCAWSVGVINYGYTFGSGTRLTVV.

This chain links TRBV28 with TRBJ2-1; 15 nucleotides align to TRBD2. The CDR3 loop spans 19 amino acids. The trim removed 5 bases at V and 1 base at J, leaving 9 bases unmatched. Germline V gene sequence: CDR1 MDHEN, CDR2 SYDVKM. The DNA for the CDR3 is TGTGCCAGCAGTCTTCCGGGACTAGCGGGAGGTGTGTCCTACAATGAGCAGTTCTTC. It is translated as CASSLPGLAGGVSYNEQFF.

This chain links TRBV5-6 with TRBJ2-7; a weak D match, TRBD1 (6 bases). Trimming took off 0 bases at V and 3 bases at J, with 10 bases between the two ends. The CDR3 has 14 amino acids. Germline V lookup: CDR1 SGHDT, CDR2 YYEEEE. CDR3 DNA: TGTGCCAGCAGCTTGGTTGGGGACAACTACGAGCAGTACTTC. It translates to CASSLVGDNYEQYF.

This clone was seen a handful of times. The rearrangement links TRBV25-1 to TRBJ2-6, with 7 bases aligning to TRBD1. The germline gives CDR1 MGHDK, CDR2 SYGVNS. J was trimmed by 1 base and V by 3 bases; bases with no gene match: 6. This CDR3 comprises 17 residues. The CDR3 is CASSERTGPSGANVLTF. In DNA form, the CDR3 reads TGTGCCAGCAGTGAGAGGACAGGTCCTTCTGGGGCCAACGTCCTGACTTTC.

The sample holds one count of this clone. The V gene is TRBV5-1, the J gene TRBJ2-2, with TRBD1 matching over 10 bases. The CDR3 totals 17 residues. The V and J ends lost 2 bases and 5 bases, in that order; junction bases with no gene match: 9. Germline V lookup: CDR1 SGHRS, CDR2 YFSETQ. Here the CDR3 DNA reads TGCGCCAGCAGCTTTTCTGGACAGGGGGAAAGTACCGGGGAGCTGTTTTTT. It codes for CASSFSGQGESTGELFF.

This clone was seen more than once but under ten times. The V call is TRBV6-1, the J call TRBJ2-7; D is undetermined. Trimming left V 11 bases short and J 0 bases short, with 17 bases between. The CDR3 is made up of 14 amino acids. Per the germline V gene, CDR1 is MNHNS and CDR2 is SASEGT. The CDR3 nucleotides are TGTGCCTGCGCTCAGATTCGGGTCTCCTACGAGCAGTACTTC. This encodes CACAQIRVSYEQYF.

This clone was counted a single time. CDR3 amino acids: CATEAGGYTF. The CDR3 DNA sequence: TGTGCCACAGAGGCTGGCGGCTACACCTTC. This chain joins TRBV6-6 and TRBJ1-2; D call uncertain. Trimming left V 10 bases short and J 8 bases short, with 11 bases between. Germline CDR1 is MNHNY and CDR2 is SVGAGI (reference sequence). The CDR3 is 10 amino acids.

V is TRBV2 and J is TRBJ2-7, with D perhaps matching TRBD2 (7 bases). With 6 bases removed from V and 2 bases from J, the gap between germline ends came to 17 bases. From germline, CDR1 is SNHLY and CDR2 FYNNEI. CDR3 size: 15 residues. The CDR3 DNA is TGTGCCAGCAGCCTCCCTGGGGGGGCAACCTACGAGCAGTACTTC. Its protein product is CASSLPGGATYEQYF.

The chain recombines TRBV28 with TRBJ2-7, with D perhaps matching TRBD2 (6 bases). With 8 bases removed from V and 7 bases from J, the gap between germline ends came to 21 bases. CDR1 and CDR2 (germline): MDHEN, SYDVKM. CDR3 size: 14 residues. The CDR3 is CASFGGVALWEQYF. Here the CDR3 DNA reads TGTGCCAGCTTTGGAGGGGTAGCCTTATGGGAGCAGTACTTC. Full variable domain (remainder filled in from reference TRBV28 and TRBJ2-7): DVKVTQSSRYLVKRTGEKVFLECVQDMDHENMFWYRQDPGLGLRLIYFSYDVKMKEKGDIPEGYSVSREKKERFSLILESASTNQTSMYLCASFGGVALWEQYFGPGTRLTVT.

The gene calls are TRBV27 and TRBJ2-2, with a weak D call TRBD2 (5 bases). This CDR3 has 18 amino acids. CDR1 is MNHEY and CDR2 is SMNVEV in the germline V gene (reference sequence). The germline V and J ends were trimmed by 6 bases and 0 bases, with 20 bases remaining between them. The CDR3 sequence is CASRPTPLAGSNTGELFF. The CDR3 bases are TGTGCCAGCAGACCCACCCCCCTGGCGGGTTCGAACACCGGGGAGCTGTTTTTT.

This chain links TRBV7-2 with TRBJ2-3; the D gene is possibly TRBD2 (5 bases). Trimming shortened V by 5 bases and J by 9 bases, and 18 bases separated the two germline ends. There are 14 residues in the CDR3. Per germline, CDR1 SGHTA and CDR2 FQGNSA. DNA of the CDR3: TGTGCCAGCAGCGGAGGAGTGGTCTACCCAACGCAGTATTTT. This sequence encodes CASSGGVVYPTQYF.